Reported below is one TCR beta chain. Profiling relied on immunoSEQ multiplex PCR, and the TCRdb table lists in-frame clones only, not all of them. The sample lists about 60,000 clones; about 92% were seen once. This sample was included in a study of T cell changes during pregnancy in multiple sclerosis. Sequenced here: peripheral blood, sampled in the first trimester of pregnancy. This TCR was recovered from a female donor with multiple sclerosis, enrolled in a pregnancy study.

The CDR3 reads CASGASAVGTEAFF. The CDR3 DNA follows: TGTGCCAGCGGGGCGTCTGCAGTGGGCACTGAAGCTTTCTTT. The V call is TRBV6-6, the J call TRBJ1-1, with D possibly matching TRBD1 (5 bases). Germline V gives CDR1 MNHNY, CDR2 SVGAGI (reference sequence). Trimming stripped 8 bases from V and 4 bases from J, with 17 bases between. CDR3 length: 14 amino acids.